Following are 26 T cell receptor beta chains from one sample sequenced in a study of blood T cell repertoires in COVID-19. Libraries were prepared by immunoSEQ multiplex PCR; TCRdb keeps only in-frame clonotypes and omits some of them. The sample records roughly 30,000 clones, 65% to 90% being singletons. Sequenced material: peripheral blood. These receptors were taken from a human donor in a cohort sampled during active COVID-19.

This rearrangement joins TRBV28 to TRBJ1-3, with 9 bases matching TRBD1. After removal of 2 bases from V and 2 bases from J, the junction contained 4 bases not matched to a gene. Germline V CDR1 and CDR2: MDHEN, SYDVKM. There are 16 residues in the CDR3. In nucleotides, the CDR3 is TGTGCCAGCAGTTTACCCGGACAGGGGACTGGAAACACCATATATTTT. Protein: CASSLPGQGTGNTIYF.

This clone turned up a few times. V and J are TRBV12-3 or TRBV12-4 and TRBJ2-1; D is uncertain. V was shortened by 3 bases and J by 8 bases, with 11 bases between the two germline ends. The length of the CDR3 is 13 residues. CDR3 nucleotide sequence: TGTGCCAGCAGTTTTCCGGCGGCGGATGAGCAGTTCTTC. Its protein is CASSFPAADEQFF.

The chain recombines TRBV29-1 with TRBJ1-4; 10 positions match TRBD1. Germline V CDR1 and CDR2: SQVTM, ANQGSEA. J lost 5 bases, V lost 4 bases, and 7 bases had no gene match. The CDR3 is made up of 15 amino acids. This CDR3 reads CSVGGQGEINEKLFF. CDR3 bases: TGCAGCGTTGGCGGACAGGGGGAAATCAATGAAAAACTGTTTTTT.

The chain recombines TRBV6-5 with TRBJ2-3; D possibly corresponds to TRBD2 (7 bases). The CDR3 spans 16 residues. Trimming took off 2 bases at V and 1 base at J, with 13 bases between the two ends. Germline CDR1 is MNHEY and CDR2 is SVGAGI. Here the CDR3 reads CASSYGGGAGTDTQYF. The CDR3, as DNA: TGTGCCAGCAGTTACGGGGGGGGCGCGGGCACAGATACGCAGTATTTT.

A few counts support this clone. The rearrangement links TRBV9 to TRBJ2-5; 8 bases are a match to TRBD2. The CDR3 length is 14 residues. Germline CDR1 is SGDLS and CDR2 is YYNGEE. Trimming took 2 bases from V and 5 from J; bases not matched to a gene: 5. CDR3 residues: CASSVSSGWETQYF. CDR3 nucleotide sequence: TGTGCCAGCAGCGTTTCTAGCGGGTGGGAGACCCAGTACTTC.

The chain carries TRBV6-6 and TRBJ1-2; TRBD1 agrees at 9 bases. Trimming removed 7 bases from V and 7 bases from J; junction bases left unmatched: 13. The V gene's germline CDR1 is MNHNY and CDR2 SVGAGI (reference sequence). The CDR3 covers 15 residues. The CDR3 DNA reads TGTGCCAGCACCCCTTTCCGGGACAGGGATTTTGGCTACACCTTC. This gives the protein CASTPFRDRDFGYTF.

The chain carries TRBV7-9 and TRBJ1-4, with a possible D match to TRBD1 (5 bases). Trimming removed 5 bases from V and 0 bases from J, with 10 bases in between. The CDR3 consists of 15 residues. CDR1 is SEHNR, CDR2 FQNEAQ, per germline (reference sequence). In DNA, the CDR3 is TGTGCCAGCAGCCCTACAGGTTCAACTAATGAAAAACTGTTTTTT. Amino acid sequence: CASSPTGSTNEKLFF.

This clone occurred once. V is TRBV11-3 and J is TRBJ2-1; TRBD2 matches at 12 bases. The junction had 6 bases not matched to a gene; V was cut back by 2 bases and J by 4 bases. This CDR3 region has 17 residues. Germline lookup yields CDR1 SGHNT and CDR2 YENEEA. The CDR3 DNA reads TGTGCCAGCAGCTTAAACCTAGCGGGGGGGAAGTACAATGAGCAGTTCTTC. Translated: CASSLNLAGGKYNEQFF.

This chain uses TRBV12-5 with TRBJ2-1; no reliable D call. Per germline, CDR1 LGHNT and CDR2 FRNRAP. The V gene lost 4 bases and the J gene lost 8 bases, with 9 bases spanning the gap. The CDR3 length is 12 residues. The CDR3 sequence is CASGSIIDEQFF. CDR3 in DNA: TGTGCTAGTGGTTCTATAATCGATGAGCAGTTCTTC.

The chain carries TRBV6-6 and TRBJ2-7; 9 bases line up with TRBD1. J was trimmed by 3 bases and V by 6 bases; bases with no gene match: 6. The CDR3 length is 14 residues. Germline V gene sequence: CDR1 MNHNY, CDR2 SVGAGI (reference sequence). The CDR3 protein is CASRTDRGVYEQYF. CDR3 DNA sequence: TGTGCCAGCAGAACGGACAGGGGAGTCTACGAGCAGTACTTC.

Details on this clone: The germline gene is not matched at one end of the junction; a read error may be the cause. The V and J genes are TRBV7-7 and TRBJ2-3; 11 nucleotides line up with TRBD2. Germline V CDR1 and CDR2: SSHAT, FNYEAQ (reference sequence). This CDR3 contains 15 residues. The CDR3 reads CASSRGLAGTDTQYF. As DNA, the CDR3 is TGTGCTAGCAGCCGGGGACTAGCGGGCACAGATACGCAGTATTTT. The entire variable domain, with the rest obtained from reference TRBV7-7 and TRBJ2-3, is as follows: GAGVSQSPRYKVTKRGQDVTLRCDPISSHATLYWYQQALGQGPEFLTYFNYEAQPDKSGLPSDRFSAERPEGSISTLTIQRTEQRDSAMYRCASSRGLAGTDTQYFGPGTRLTVL.

The chain links TRBV6-6 to TRBJ1-6; D call uncertain. The CDR3 sequence is 12 residues long. V was cut by 8 bases and J by 5 bases, with 7 bases left in between. Germline assignment: CDR1 MNHNY and CDR2 SVGAGI (reference sequence). The chain's CDR3 is CASLLDNSPLHF. The CDR3 nucleotides are TGTGCCAGCTTACTGGATAATTCACCCCTCCACTTT.

This clone is labeled medium-sized. V and J are TRBV6-5 and TRBJ2-5, with D tentatively TRBD1 (6 bases). Trimming cost V 4 bases and J 5 bases, with 8 bases left between them. This CDR3 contains 12 residues. CDR1 is MNHEY, CDR2 SVGAGI, per germline. CDR3 in amino acids: CASSSQGETQYF. CDR3 nucleotide sequence: TGTGCCAGCAGTTCCCAGGGGGAGACCCAGTACTTC.

The chain recombines TRBV9 with TRBJ2-5, with 11 bases that match TRBD2. The CDR3 covers 16 residues. Germline trimming cut 3 bases from V and 1 base from J; bases unmatched to any gene: 5. CDR1 SGDLS and CDR2 YYNGEE come from the germline V gene. CDR3 region: CASSAGTSGLQETQYF. The CDR3 bases are TGTGCCAGCAGCGCGGGGACTAGCGGACTCCAAGAGACCCAGTACTTC. Filled out from reference TRBV9 and TRBJ2-5, the complete variable domain reads DSGVTQTPKHLITATGQRVTLRCSPRSGDLSVYWYQQSLDQGLQFLIQYYNGEERAKGNILERFSAQQFPDLHSELNLSSLELGDSALYFCASSAGTSGLQETQYFGPGTRLLVL.

The rearrangement links TRBV29-1 to TRBJ1-5; TRBD1 agrees at 8 bases. After removal of 6 bases from V and 2 bases from J, the junction contained 6 bases not matched to a gene. CDR1 is SQVTM, CDR2 ANQGSEA, per germline. This CDR3 spans 14 amino acids. The CDR3 is CSVVDRGGNQPQHF. The CDR3 bases are TGCAGCGTCGTCGACAGGGGAGGCAATCAGCCCCAGCATTTT.

This clone has only one observation. The chain uses TRBV6-5 and TRBJ1-1; TRBD1 is a possible D gene (6 bases). Trimming cost V 4 bases and J 3 bases, with 12 bases left between them. Germline V lookup: CDR1 MNHEY, CDR2 SVGAGI. The CDR3 length is 14 residues. CDR3 DNA: TGTGCCAGCAGTTCCCCCGGACAGTACACTGAAGCTTTCTTT. It encodes CASSSPGQYTEAFF.

This chain connects TRBV18 to TRBJ1-1; 7 positions match TRBD1. Germline assignment: CDR1 KGHSH and CDR2 LQKENI. The V segment lost 6 bases and the J segment 1 base; nucleotides outside the gene matches: 5. This CDR3 spans 14 amino acids. The CDR3 DNA is TGTGCCAGCTCCCCCGGGACAGAGAACACTGAAGCTTTCTTT. Encoded protein: CASSPGTENTEAFF.

This clone was recorded at least ten times. The rearrangement joins TRBV5-1 to TRBJ1-2, with 9 bases fitting TRBD1. The CDR3 has 15 amino acids. Germline V lookup: CDR1 SGHRS, CDR2 YFSETQ. The V and J ends lost 4 bases and 0 bases, in that order; junction bases with no gene match: 4. CDR3 loop: CASSPRDRANYGYTF. CDR3 DNA sequence: TGCGCCAGCAGCCCCAGGGACAGGGCTAACTATGGCTACACCTTC.

The V and J genes are TRBV28 and TRBJ2-7, with 9 bases aligning to TRBD1. Germline assignment: CDR1 MDHEN and CDR2 SYDVKM. V was clipped by 5 bases and J by 6 bases; unmatched bases: 5. This CDR3 is 13 amino acids long. CDR3 sequence (DNA): TGTGCCAGCAGTCCCGGGACAGGGCGCGAGCAGTACTTC. This sequence encodes CASSPGTGREQYF.

The CDR3 bases are TGTGCCAGCTCCGAGACAGGGTACACTGAAGCTTTCTTT. Its protein product is CASSETGYTEAFF. The rearrangement joins TRBV18 to TRBJ1-1; 7 nucleotides match TRBD1. This CDR3 is built from 13 residues. Germline CDR1 KGHSH, CDR2 LQKENI. Trimming at V came to 6 bases and at J to 3 bases, leaving 4 bases not matched to a gene.

V usage is TRBV9 and J usage is TRBJ2-5, with 8 positions matching TRBD1. Per germline, CDR1 SGDLS and CDR2 YYNGEE. Trimming at V came to 0 bases and at J to 3 bases, leaving 4 bases not matched to a gene. The CDR3 has 15 amino acids. CDR3 sequence reads: CASSVGDRRKETQYF. Here the CDR3 DNA reads TGTGCCAGCAGCGTAGGGGACAGGAGAAAAGAGACCCAGTACTTC.

The rearrangement joins TRBV7-2 to TRBJ2-2; 11 bases are shared with TRBD1. After removal of 5 bases from V and 1 base from J, the junction contained 6 bases not matched to a gene. CDR3 length: 17 amino acids. The germline gives CDR1 SGHTA, CDR2 FQGNSA. CDR3: CASSTGTGGVNTGELFF. In DNA, the CDR3 is TGTGCCAGCAGCACCGGGACAGGGGGGGTGAACACCGGGGAGCTGTTTTTT.

The chain recombines TRBV5-1 with TRBJ2-7, with a possible D match to TRBD2 (6 bases). The CDR3 is made up of 15 amino acids. V lost 0 bases and J 3 bases, leaving 13 bases between the germline ends. Germline lookup yields CDR1 SGHRS and CDR2 YFSETQ. CDR3 sequence reads: CASSLAGGAIYEQYF. CDR3 nucleotide sequence: TGCGCCAGCAGCTTGGCCGGGGGAGCCATCTACGAGCAGTACTTC.

The V gene is TRBV6-5, the J gene TRBJ1-1, with D unclear. The CDR3 sequence is 15 residues long. V lost 0 bases and J 1 base, leaving 9 bases between the germline ends. Germline loops: CDR1 MNHEY, CDR2 SVGAGI. Here the CDR3 DNA reads TGTGCCAGCAGTTACTCGAGGAGGGAGAACACTGAAGCTTTCTTT. It translates to CASSYSRRENTEAFF.

This clone was observed at least ten times. J is TRBJ2-1 and V is TRBV27; 7 bases line up with TRBD2. Germline loops: CDR1 MNHEY, CDR2 SMNVEV (reference sequence). The CDR3 runs to 14 residues. Trimming at V came to 4 bases and at J to 5 bases, leaving 5 bases not matched to a gene. CDR3 sequence: CASSWGGVDNEQFF. As DNA, the CDR3 is TGTGCCAGCAGTTGGGGGGGGGTAGACAATGAGCAGTTCTTC.

This chain uses TRBV10-3 with TRBJ2-3, with TRBD1 as a possible D gene (5 bases). The V gene's germline CDR1 is ENHRY and CDR2 SYGVKD. V was clipped by 3 bases and J by 1 base, with 8 bases between them. This CDR3 is built from 14 residues. The CDR3 region is CAISERGRTDTQYF. Here the CDR3 DNA reads TGTGCCATCAGTGAAAGGGGCCGCACAGATACGCAGTATTTT.